This T cell receptor beta chain was recorded in a study of T cell repertoires in ileal Crohn's disease (dated by TCRdb to between 2019 and 2020). Some background on the complete study: The median duration of disease was approximately 8.5 years, and at the time of surgery about a third of patients were active smokers. Every patient underwent surgery because of a complication, which was stricturing disease in approximately 61% and penetrating disease in around 39%. Postoperative therapy was given to about half of the patients, with thiopurines administered to some 10 patients and anti-TNF agents administered to 18 patients. TCR repertoire analysis was performed in just over 55 Crohn's disease patients drawn from a prospective multicentre cohort. The study was conducted in parallel with a multicentre cohort that was designed to identify predictors of early endoscopic recurrence following ileocolonic resection. A Rutgeerts score higher than i0 was the definition used for endoscopic postoperative recurrence. A total of around 150 mucosal samples from 60 or so patients were sequenced, collected from several sites on the surgical specimen as well as at postoperative endoscopy.

A remark on this clone: Which antigen it targets is not known. No much larger clone is present one base from it, and per-base qualities are unavailable.

For commercial TCRB immunosequencing, around 0.5 micrograms of biopsy DNA were submitted for each sample. Adaptive Biotechnology amplified the CDR3 regions from genomic DNA with a two-step multiplex PCR designed to control amplification bias. The first PCR used primers for every V and J gene segment; the second PCR added barcodes and Illumina adapters. CDR3 libraries were sequenced using an Illumina instrument. In the source study's methods: Analysis combined the vendor-provided pipelines with custom analysis of raw data in R/Bioconductor under R version 3.3.0. Clonality, which ranges from 0 to 1, was calculated as the inverse of the normalised Shannon entropy across all productive clones. High-frequency clones were defined as the share of the repertoire occupied by the top 100 clones, with only clones passing a 95% confidence test being retained. Overlap between samples was measured with the Morisita-Horn index, while repertoire diversity was measured with the Simpson index. The clones in this table, taken by TCRdb from immuneACCESS, are in-frame only. Not every clone is retained; where verified, under half of the shortfall comes from an unresolved V gene, and the cause of the rest is unknown. D and trimming come from the DNA, and the V and J calls and clone size come from that table. This sample comprises 6,000 or so clones, roughly 82% of them detected only once. The top ten clones comprise over 10% of the sample.

Adults with ileal or ileocolonic Crohn's disease and an indication for ileocolonic resection were eligible for inclusion. Whole ileal mucosal biopsies were kept frozen at -80 degrees C prior to DNA extraction. Genomic DNA was isolated from frozen whole biopsies using a TRizol-based method, and the DNA was quantified with a NanoDrop 2000 spectrophotometer. Overall results and qualifications from the work: Patients who were active smokers at surgery had a significantly higher proportion of clonal expansions than non-smokers (around 26% vs 18%, p=0.02). More high-frequency clones were carried by sorted CD8 T cells than by CD4 T cells, suggesting that mucosal expansions were mainly CD8. Only a subgroup of patients, of unstated size, had mucosal CD4 and CD8 T cells sorted and sequenced. Endoscopic recurrence was linked to a higher percentage of high-frequency clones at surgery, and recurrence occurred in every patient whose clonality exceeded 26.8% (18/57).

This clonotype was sampled from an adult with Crohn's disease. The source material was ileal tissue.

The CDR3 corresponds to CASSEGKAGVNEQYF. The sequenced DNA is TGTGCCAGCAGCGAGGGGAAAGCGGGAGTCAACGAGCAGTACTTC. The chain was built from TRBV9 and TRBJ2-7, with 8 bases aligning to TRBD2. V is trimmed back by 3 bases and J by 5 bases, and the junction contains 10 bases that no gene match accounts for. The cysteine opens and the phenylalanine closes a CDR3 of 15 amino acids. Only the CDR3 region is kept as DNA, spanning 45 bases read in frame from base 1. For CDR1 and CDR2, the germline V gene lists SGDLS and YYNGEE.